The entry that follows covers one T cell receptor (beta chain) sequence. Its antigen is undetermined. RNA was extracted with the RNeasy kit, and a quantity of roughly 0.5 to 1 ug was reverse transcribed using random hexamers. TCRdb re-called the immunoSEQ multiplex PCR reads with MiXCR, one entry per CDR3 protein. Of around 300,000 distinct CDR3 sequences listed, about 91% are singletons. The record originates from a study of CD8 T cells in Susac syndrome. General study findings and limits: That the number of individuals in its TCR sequencing and HLA analysis was relatively small was acknowledged by the study.

The sequence was collected from a human donor with multiple sclerosis. The sequenced material came from CD4+ T cells from PBMCs.

The CDR3 sequence: CASSQGLAGGHYEQYF. CDR3 DNA sequence: TGTGCCAGCAGCCAAGGACTAGCGGGAGGTCACTACGAGCAGTACTTC. The chain is built from TRBV3-1 and TRBJ2-7, with 13 nucleotides matching TRBD2. V was pared by 1 base and J by 3 bases, with 3 bases of the junction left unmatched. Looked up from germline, CDR1 is LGHDT and CDR2 is YNNKEL (reference sequence). This CDR3 has 16 residues.